This T cell receptor (beta chain) was recovered during a study of naive and memory T cell subsets. CMV status came from CD4+ T cell IFNgamma after overnight CMV lysate stimulation of fresh PBMCs. The beta constant-region primer was an equimolar mix of two oligonucleotides covering TRBC1 and TRBC2. TCRdb used MiXCR to reprocess the UMI-ligation and nested PCR reads, holding one entry per CDR3 protein. The sample carries around 40,000 distinct CDR3 sequences, 10% to 15% recorded once. A note on this clonotype: The antigen remains undetermined.

CDR1 DFQATT and CDR2 SNEGSKA come from the germline V gene (reference sequence). J lost 6 bases, V lost 0 bases, and 5 bases had no gene match. The CDR3 runs 14 residues. Study outcomes and limitations: Over 95% of naive TCR sequences appeared only once, unlike memory subsets.

The chain recombines TRBV20-1 with TRBJ2-5, with 9 bases aligning to TRBD1. Material for sequencing was effector memory CD4+ T cells from blood. Indicated subset: effector memory, CD45RA- CD27-. This TCR came from a human donor in good health. The CDR3 bases are TGCAGTGCTAGAGATACAGGGGGCGGGAAGACCCAGTACTTC. The encoded protein is CSARDTGGGKTQYF.